One and the same sample provided the 9 T cell receptor beta chains below, sequenced in a study of blood T cell repertoires in COVID-19. Measured with immunoSEQ multiplex PCR; TCRdb has only the in-frame clones, and not every one. This sample yields about 51,000 clones, of which approximately 86% are seen a single time; 1% to 1.5% belongs to the top ten. Sequenced sample: peripheral blood. These receptors all stem from a man aged 55 to 70 with acute or convalescent COVID-19.

The chain joins TRBV4-1 to TRBJ2-7; 10 bases map to TRBD1. The CDR3 has 15 residues. Germline V gene data show CDR1 as MGHRA and CDR2 as YSYEKL. The J segment lost 5 bases and the V segment lost 5 bases, leaving 9 bases of the junction unmatched. CDR3 in amino acids: CASSDNPGTGDEQYF. For the CDR3, the DNA is TGCGCCAGCAGCGATAACCCCGGGACAGGGGACGAGCAGTACTTC.

V and J are TRBV15 and TRBJ2-7, with D unclear. V dropped 0 bases and J dropped 4 bases, with 7 bases sitting between them. Per the germline V gene, CDR1 is LNHNV and CDR2 is YYDKDF (reference sequence). There are 13 residues in the CDR3. The CDR3 region has the DNA TGTGCCACCAGCAGAGAACTTACGTACGAGCAGTACTTC. Translation gives CATSRELTYEQYF.

The chain is built from TRBV5-5 and TRBJ2-2, with 9 bases that match TRBD2. Germline V lookup: CDR1 SGHKS, CDR2 YYEKEE (reference sequence). CDR3 length equals 15 residues. The trim removed 3 bases at V and 0 bases at J, leaving 0 bases unmatched. The chain's CDR3 is CASSWTSANTGELFF. As DNA, the CDR3 is TGTGCCAGCAGCTGGACTAGCGCGAACACCGGGGAGCTGTTTTTT. Variable domain in full (rest from reference TRBV5-5 and TRBJ2-2): DAGVTQSPTHLIKTRGQQVTLRCSPISGHKSVSWYQQVLGQGPQFIFQYYEKEERGRGNFPDRFSARQFPNYSSELNVNALLLGDSALYLCASSWTSANTGELFFGEGSRLTVL.

The genes are TRBV6-6 and TRBJ2-7; TRBD2 matches 7 bases. V was clipped by 6 bases and J by 7 bases; unmatched bases: 12. The CDR3 covers 14 residues. Germline V gene sequence: CDR1 MNHNY, CDR2 SVGAGI (reference sequence). CDR3 DNA sequence: TGTGCCAGCAGAGGAGCGGGGCCCGTTGGGGAGCAGTACTTC. Its translation: CASRGAGPVGEQYF.

The J gene is TRBJ2-7, the V gene TRBV5-4, with D perhaps matching TRBD1 (6 bases). The CDR3 is 14 amino acids. The germline gives CDR1 SGHNT, CDR2 YYREEE (reference sequence). V was clipped by 4 bases and J by 7 bases, with 18 bases between them. CDR3 bases: TGTGCCAGCAGCCGGCCTGGGACAAGGGGAGAGCAGTACTTC. As protein: CASSRPGTRGEQYF.

The CDR3 loop is CASSARGHTEAFF. In nucleotides, the CDR3 is TGTGCCAGCAGCGCCAGGGGGCACACTGAAGCTTTCTTT. The rearrangement uses TRBV9 and TRBJ1-1; TRBD1 aligns across 8 bases. The CDR3 loop spans 13 amino acids. V was pared by 3 bases and J by 3 bases, with 1 base of the junction left unmatched. CDR1 SGDLS and CDR2 YYNGEE come from the germline V gene.

The chain joins TRBV29-1 to TRBJ1-5, with 7 bases aligning to TRBD1. V dropped 5 bases and J dropped 0; count of bases not matched to a gene: 7. Germline lookup yields CDR1 SQVTM and CDR2 ANQGSEA. The CDR3 contains 15 residues. The DNA for the CDR3 is TGCAGCGTTTCCGGACAGGCTAATAGCAATCAGCCCCAGCATTTT. Translation: CSVSGQANSNQPQHF.

The table lists this clone with a count of one. The chain recombines TRBV29-1 with TRBJ2-3, with D perhaps matching TRBD2 (8 bases). The CDR3 consists of 14 residues. Germline lookup yields CDR1 SQVTM and CDR2 ANQGSEA. Deletions cut 6 bases from V and 6 bases from J, with 19 bases between. The CDR3 DNA follows: TGCAGCGTGCGGACGGGAGGGGGCAAGGATACGCAGTATTTT. Amino acids: CSVRTGGGKDTQYF.

This sequence joins TRBV28 and TRBJ2-1, with D maybe TRBD2 (6 bases). This CDR3 has 15 residues. Germline-derived CDR1 and CDR2 are MDHEN and SYDVKM. Trimming pared 6 bases from V and 1 base from J, leaving 13 bases between. The CDR3 sequence: CASRPTSWSYNEQFF. CDR3 sequence (DNA): TGTGCCAGCAGGCCGACTAGTTGGTCCTACAATGAGCAGTTCTTC.